This is a list of T cell receptor beta chains from one sample in a study of blood T cell repertoires in COVID-19. Repertoires were generated with immunoSEQ multiplex PCR, while TCRdb's copy carries only in-frame clones and drops some. The sample lists roughly 290,000 clones, around 88% occurring once. Specimen: peripheral blood. Source of these receptors: a man aged 25 to 45 with acute or convalescent COVID-19. Each CDR3 is given with its conserved first and last residue. A D gene is named only where the DNA matches it firmly. Only part of the rows carry a size: once, few, many, or a class if the clone is expanded.

v_gene	j_gene	d_gene	abundance	CDR3aa	CDR3nt
TRBV28	TRBJ1-4	.	.	CASSAGGVLNEKLFF	TGTGCCAGCAGCGCCGGCGGGGTATTGAATGAAAAACTGTTTTTT
TRBV7-2	TRBJ2-1	TRBD2	once	CASSLAFAGVVPLFF	TGTGCCAGCAGCTTAGCGTTTGCGGGAGTGGTTCCCCTGTTCTTC
TRBV6-1	TRBJ1-1	.	.	CASSESIRRRGTEAFF	TGTGCCAGCAGTGAAAGTATCCGGAGGAGGGGCACTGAAGCTTTCTTT
TRBV5-4	TRBJ2-5	.	.	CASSLAGGADETQYF	TGTGCCAGCAGCTTGGCCGGTGGGGCAGATGAGACCCAGTACTTC
TRBV19	TRBJ1-1	.	.	CASSLSPGMERWNTEAFF	TGTGCCAGTAGTCTCTCCCCAGGGATGGAGAGATGGAACACTGAAGCTTTCTTT
TRBV29-1	TRBJ1-1	.	.	CSVVMGATEAFF	TGCAGCGTTGTTATGGGGGCAACTGAAGCTTTCTTT
TRBV19	TRBJ2-5	.	.	CASSHNRASDVGTQYF	TGTGCCAGTAGCCACAACAGGGCATCGGATGTGGGCACCCAGTACTTC
TRBV3-1/TRBV3-2	TRBJ2-7	.	.	CASSHSLATYEQYF	TGTGCCAGCAGCCATTCTCTAGCGACCTACGAGCAGTACTTC
TRBV7-9	TRBJ2-7	.	.	CASRSGQRSYEQYF	TGTGCCAGCAGATCCGGACAGCGCTCCTACGAGCAGTACTTC
TRBV30	TRBJ1-1	.	.	CAWSHSAEAFF	TGTGCCTGGAGTCATAGTGCTGAAGCTTTCTTT
TRBV6-5	TRBJ1-5	.	.	CASRSTGNYQPQHF	TGTGCCAGCAGGTCCACAGGGAACTATCAGCCCCAGCATTTT
TRBV19	TRBJ1-1	.	.	CASSPDRRRNTEAFF	TGTGCCAGTAGCCCTGACAGGAGGAGGAACACTGAAGCTTTCTTT
TRBV28	TRBJ2-3	TRBD2	.	CASRKSVAGDYTQYF	TGTGCCAGCCGTAAGTCGGTTGCGGGGGACTATACGCAGTATTTT
TRBV10-2	TRBJ1-5	.	few	CASRLGTVSNQPQHF	TGCGCCAGCAGGTTAGGGACTGTGAGCAATCAGCCCCAGCATTTT
TRBV18	TRBJ1-6	TRBD1	.	CASSPRQGSSYNSPLHF	TGTGCCAGCTCACCGAGACAGGGGAGCTCCTATAATTCACCCCTCCACTTT
TRBV7-3	TRBJ2-1	TRBD2	.	CASSQTSGPGYEQFF	TGTGCCAGCAGCCAGACTAGCGGCCCGGGCTATGAGCAGTTCTTC
TRBV24-1	TRBJ1-2	.	.	CATPARDGGYGYTF	TGTGCCACACCGGCCCGGGACGGGGGCTATGGCTACACCTTC
TRBV5-6	TRBJ1-1	TRBD1	.	CASSSGQGVTEAFF	TGTGCCAGCAGCTCCGGACAGGGTGTCACTGAAGCTTTCTTT
TRBV28	TRBJ2-5	.	.	CASSPFGETQYF	TGTGCCAGCAGCCCCTTCGGAGAGACCCAGTACTTC
TRBV14	TRBJ1-2	.	once	CASSQDVWLDGYTF	TGTGCCAGCAGCCAAGATGTGTGGCTCGATGGCTACACCTTC
TRBV21-1	TRBJ2-7	.	.	CASSKGPQRVTYEQYF	TGTGCCAGCAGCAAAGGTCCCCAGCGGGTCACCTACGAGCAGTACTTC
TRBV18	TRBJ1-5	TRBD1	.	CASSPSTQGADQPQHF	TGTGCCAGCTCACCATCGACTCAGGGGGCTGATCAGCCCCAGCATTTT
TRBV10-2	TRBJ1-3	TRBD1	.	CASRDRVNAGNTIYF	TGCGCCAGCCGGGACAGGGTAAATGCTGGAAACACCATATATTTT
TRBV2	TRBJ2-7	.	.	CAIKTAKAPYEQYF	TGTGCCATCAAGACAGCCAAGGCTCCCTACGAGCAGTACTTC
TRBV30	TRBJ2-7	.	.	CAWSKGGQGTYEQYF	TGTGCCTGGAGCAAAGGAGGCCAGGGGACCTACGAGCAGTACTTC
TRBV28	TRBJ1-4	.	.	CASRPGNREKLFF	TGTGCCAGCAGACCGGGGAATCGGGAAAAACTGTTTTTT
TRBV5-4	TRBJ1-4	.	once	CASSLVGLQGEKLFF	TGTGCCAGCAGCTTGGTTGGCCTACAGGGAGAAAAACTGTTTTTT
TRBV7-8	TRBJ2-2	.	.	CASSLGGKTGELFF	TGTGCCAGCAGCTTAGGAGGGAAAACCGGGGAGCTGTTTTTT
TRBV5-3	TRBJ1-2	.	.	CARSFLPGHKLLYRGYTF	TGTGCCAGAAGCTTTCTGCCGGGACATAAACTCCTCTATCGGGGCTACACCTTC
TRBV18	TRBJ2-3	TRBD2	.	CASSTQHGDYYITDTQYF	TGTGCCAGCTCGACTCAACACGGGGACTACTACATTACAGATACGCAGTATTTT
TRBV7-2	TRBJ2-3	.	.	CASSLGHHSTDTQYF	TGTGCCAGCAGCTTAGGACACCATAGCACAGATACGCAGTATTTT
TRBV5-1	TRBJ1-6	.	.	CASRPAGGYGSPLHF	TGCGCCAGCAGACCCGCGGGGGGGTACGGTTCACCCCTCCACTTT
TRBV5-1	TRBJ2-1	TRBD2	.	CASSRLAGEGEQFF	TGCGCCAGCAGCCGGCTAGCGGGAGAAGGTGAGCAGTTCTTC
TRBV19	TRBJ2-6	TRBD1	.	CASSRTGGAPGANVLTF	TGTGCCAGTAGTAGGACAGGGGGCGCTCCTGGGGCCAACGTCCTGACTTTC
TRBV7-2	TRBJ1-1	TRBD1	.	CASSERQGMAEAFF	TGTGCCAGCAGCGAGAGACAGGGCATGGCTGAAGCTTTCTTT
TRBV19	TRBJ2-2	TRBD1	.	CASTTGVWPVDTGELFF	TGTGCCAGTACAACAGGGGTTTGGCCCGTGGACACCGGGGAGCTGTTTTTT
TRBV5-5	TRBJ2-7	TRBD1	.	CASSLGGTGKFEQYF	TGTGCCAGCAGCTTGGGTGGGACAGGGAAGTTCGAGCAGTACTTC
TRBV14	TRBJ2-2	.	.	CASSNYANTGELFF	TGTGCCAGCAGCAACTACGCGAACACCGGGGAGCTGTTTTTT
TRBV6-4	TRBJ2-1	TRBD2	.	CASSAGLAGGPYNEQFF	TGTGCCAGCAGTGCGGGACTAGCGGGGGGGCCTTACAATGAGCAGTTCTTC
TRBV25-1	TRBJ2-7	.	once	CASSPPGTSYEQYF	TGTGCCAGCAGCCCACCCGGGACTTCCTACGAGCAGTACTTC